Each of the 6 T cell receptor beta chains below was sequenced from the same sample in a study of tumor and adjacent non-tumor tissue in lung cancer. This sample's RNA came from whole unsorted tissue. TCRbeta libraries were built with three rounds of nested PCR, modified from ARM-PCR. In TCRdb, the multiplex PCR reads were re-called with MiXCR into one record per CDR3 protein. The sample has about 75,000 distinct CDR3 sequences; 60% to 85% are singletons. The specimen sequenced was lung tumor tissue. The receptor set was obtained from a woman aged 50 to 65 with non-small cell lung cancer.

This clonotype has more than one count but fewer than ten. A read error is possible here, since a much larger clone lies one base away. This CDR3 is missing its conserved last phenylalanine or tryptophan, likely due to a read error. CDR3 sequence reads: CASSAETSGGADTEAFS. In DNA form, the CDR3 reads TGTGCCAGCAGCGCCGAAACCTCAGGGGGCGCCGACACTGAAGCTTTCTCT. The rearrangement joins TRBV5-4 to TRBJ1-1; TRBD1 matches at 8 bases. CDR3 size: 17 residues. Unmatched junction bases numbered 14, after V lost 4 bases and J lost 3 bases. CDR1 and CDR2 from the germline V gene are SGHNT and YYREEE (reference sequence).

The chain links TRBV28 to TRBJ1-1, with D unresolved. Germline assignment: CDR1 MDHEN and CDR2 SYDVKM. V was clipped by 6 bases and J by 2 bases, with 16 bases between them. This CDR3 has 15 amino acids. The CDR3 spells CASSTDWTQNTEAFF. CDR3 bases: TGTGCCAGCAGCACTGACTGGACGCAAAACACTGAAGCTTTCTTT.

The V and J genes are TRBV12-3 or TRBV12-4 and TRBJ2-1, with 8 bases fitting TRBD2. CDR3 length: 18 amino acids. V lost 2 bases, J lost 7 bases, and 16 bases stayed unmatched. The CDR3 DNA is TGTGCCAGCAGTTTACCAATGGGACTAGAGGGGGGGTGGAATGAGCAGTTCTTC. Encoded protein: CASSLPMGLEGGWNEQFF.

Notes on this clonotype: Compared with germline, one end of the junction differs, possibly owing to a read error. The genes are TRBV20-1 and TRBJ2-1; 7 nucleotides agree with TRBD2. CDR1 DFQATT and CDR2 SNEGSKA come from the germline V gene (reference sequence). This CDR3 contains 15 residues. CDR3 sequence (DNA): TGCAGTGCTAGAGAGAGGAGCCGGGACTACAGTGAGCAGTTCTTC. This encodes CSARERSRDYSEQFF.

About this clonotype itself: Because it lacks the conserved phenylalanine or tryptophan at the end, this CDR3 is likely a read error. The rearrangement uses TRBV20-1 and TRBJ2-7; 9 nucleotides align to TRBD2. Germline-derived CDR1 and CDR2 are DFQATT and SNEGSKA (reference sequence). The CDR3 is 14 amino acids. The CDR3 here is CGAVLAGEPYEQYI. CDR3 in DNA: TGCGGTGCCGTATTAGCGGGAGAACCCTACGAGCAGTACATC.

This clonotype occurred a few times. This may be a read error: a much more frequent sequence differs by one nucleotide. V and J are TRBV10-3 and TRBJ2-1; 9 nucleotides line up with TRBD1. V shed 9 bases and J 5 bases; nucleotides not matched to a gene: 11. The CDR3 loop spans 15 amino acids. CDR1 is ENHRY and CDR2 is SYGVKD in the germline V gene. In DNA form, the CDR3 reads TGTGCCATTGCGGGACAGGGCAACAGCAACAATGAGCAGTTCTTC. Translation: CAIAGQGNSNNEQFF.